The 15 T cell receptor beta chains given below trace back to one sample, sequenced in a study of blood T cell repertoires in COVID-19. Only in-frame clones appear in the TCRdb table, and some are missing; sequencing was by immunoSEQ multiplex PCR. Of fewer than 120,000 clones listed, around 76% are singletons. Source material: peripheral blood. Receptors were obtained from a woman of 80 years or more with acute or convalescent COVID-19.

The chain joins TRBV6-5 to TRBJ1-1, with D unresolved. V was cut by 0 bases and J by 3 bases, with 8 bases left in between. The CDR3 extends over 14 amino acids. From germline, CDR1 is MNHEY and CDR2 SVGAGI. The CDR3 here is CASSYSWRDTEAFF. DNA of the CDR3: TGTGCCAGCAGTTACTCGTGGAGGGACACTGAAGCTTTCTTT.

This clone was seen ten or more times. This sequence joins TRBV6-2 or TRBV6-3 and TRBJ2-5; unclear D gene. This CDR3 is 12 amino acids long. V shed 4 bases and J shed 7 bases, with 10 bases lying between them. CDR1 MNHEY and CDR2 SVGEGT come from the germline V gene. For the CDR3, the DNA is TGTGCCAGCAGTTTGGCTCCAGGGACCCAGTACTTC. Translation: CASSLAPGTQYF.

Here the CDR3 reads CAISARRTSDYNEQFF. For the CDR3, the DNA is TGTGCCATCAGTGCTCGACGGACTAGCGACTACAATGAGCAGTTCTTC. The genes are TRBV10-3 and TRBJ2-1; 9 bases agree with TRBD2. The V and J ends lost 4 bases and 3 bases, in that order; junction bases with no gene match: 7. This CDR3 spans 16 amino acids. The V gene's germline CDR1 is ENHRY and CDR2 SYGVKD.

This sequence joins TRBV3-1 (or the pseudogene TRBV3-2) and TRBJ1-1; 9 nucleotides align to TRBD1. This CDR3 comprises 13 residues. V lost 5 bases to trimming and J lost 6 bases; unmatched junction nucleotides: 4. CDR1 is LGHDT, CDR2 YNNKEL, per germline (reference sequence). As DNA, the CDR3 is TGTGCCAGCAGCTTCTACAGGGGGCCTGAAGCTTTCTTT. Residues: CASSFYRGPEAFF.

This chain links TRBV6-5 with TRBJ2-5; a possible D gene is TRBD2 (5 bases). The CDR3 consists of 15 residues. Looked up from germline, CDR1 is MNHEY and CDR2 is SVGAGI. V was clipped by 2 bases and J by 1 base, with 11 bases between them. DNA of the CDR3: TGTGCCAGCAGTTACAGCGGCAGACTCCAAGAGACCCAGTACTTC. It specifies CASSYSGRLQETQYF.

The J gene is TRBJ1-1, the V gene TRBV4-2, with 9 bases aligning to TRBD1. Germline CDR1 reads LGHNA; CDR2 reads YNFKEQ. Trimming cost V 2 bases and J 4 bases; bases outside gene matches: 5. This CDR3 has 15 amino acids. The chain's CDR3 is CASSQPGQGSTEAFF. The CDR3 DNA reads TGTGCCAGCAGCCAACCGGGACAGGGCTCCACTGAAGCTTTCTTT.

This chain links TRBV29-1 with TRBJ1-2; 10 bases fit TRBD1. The germline CDR1 and CDR2 sequences are SQVTM and ANQGSEA. Unmatched junction bases numbered 2, after V lost 6 bases and J lost 7 bases. The CDR3 consists of 11 residues. CDR3 sequence (DNA): TGCAGCGTCGGGACAGGGGTTGGCTACACCTTC. Translation: CSVGTGVGYTF.

V usage is TRBV30 and J usage is TRBJ2-1; D is undetermined. This CDR3 region has 12 residues. Germline loops: CDR1 GTSNPN, CDR2 SVGIG (reference sequence). The V gene lost 2 bases and the J gene lost 10 bases, with 12 bases spanning the gap. This CDR3 reads CAWSIPHGEQFF. CDR3 DNA sequence: TGTGCCTGGAGTATACCACACGGGGAGCAGTTCTTC.

This sequence joins TRBV19 and TRBJ1-6; 8 nucleotides line up with TRBD1. The CDR3 has 14 amino acids. CDR1 is LNHDA, CDR2 SQIVND, per germline (reference sequence). The V and J ends lost 5 bases and 8 bases, in that order; junction bases with no gene match: 5. CDR3 nucleotide sequence: TGTGCCAGTAGTCTTGGACAGGGATATTCACCCCTCCACTTT. Protein sequence: CASSLGQGYSPLHF.

This clone has a handful of counts. This chain connects TRBV9 to TRBJ2-7; TRBD1 agrees at 12 bases. Germline values: CDR1 SGDLS, CDR2 YYNGEE. The CDR3 runs 16 residues. The ends lost 4 bases at V and 2 bases at J; junction bases unmatched: 7. The CDR3 DNA sequence: TGTGCCAGCAGCCCGTACGGGACAGGGGGCCCCTACGAGCAGTACTTC. This gives the protein CASSPYGTGGPYEQYF. Supplemented by reference TRBV9 and TRBJ2-7, the full variable domain reads DSGVTQTPKHLITATGQRVTLRCSPRSGDLSVYWYQQSLDQGLQFLIQYYNGEERAKGNILERFSAQQFPDLHSELNLSSLELGDSALYFCASSPYGTGGPYEQYFGPGTRLTVT.

This chain uses TRBV2 with TRBJ1-2, with D unclear. The V and J ends lost 6 bases and 4 bases respectively, with 6 bases between them. In germline, CDR1 is SNHLY, CDR2 FYNNEI. The CDR3 is made up of 11 amino acids. The DNA of the CDR3 is TGTGCCAGCAGAGAGGCCTATGGCTACACCTTC. This translates into CASREAYGYTF.

The CDR3 loop reads CASSSGASGDRAGETQYF. For the CDR3, the DNA is TGTGCCAGCAGTTCCGGGGCCTCGGGGGACAGGGCGGGAGAGACCCAGTACTTC. This rearrangement joins TRBV28 to TRBJ2-5, with 9 nucleotides matching TRBD1. With 4 bases clipped from V and 4 bases from J, the junction kept 16 bases outside the gene matches. The CDR3 loop spans 18 amino acids. The V gene's germline CDR1 is MDHEN and CDR2 SYDVKM.

There are a few counts of this clone. The chain combines TRBV24-1 with TRBJ1-1; the match to TRBD1 covers 8 bases. CDR3 length: 13 amino acids. Germline V lookup: CDR1 KGHDR, CDR2 SFDVKD. J gave up 0 bases and V 7 bases, and 0 bases lay outside the gene matches. The CDR3 coding sequence is TGTGCCACCAGGGACAGGGTGAACACTGAAGCTTTCTTT. Encoded protein: CATRDRVNTEAFF.

The rearrangement links TRBV7-2 to TRBJ2-1, with TRBD1 identical over 10 bases. V gave up 5 bases and J gave up 5 bases; unmatched junction bases: 6. This CDR3 comprises 15 residues. The germline V gene encodes CDR1 SGHTA and CDR2 FQGNSA. The CDR3 loop is CASSRDRGPHNEQFF. The CDR3 nucleotides read TGTGCCAGCAGCCGGGACAGGGGACCACACAATGAGCAGTTCTTC.

This chain links TRBV19 with TRBJ2-1, with D hard to call. This CDR3 comprises 13 residues. V lost 3 bases and J lost 10, with 13 bases in between. The germline V gene encodes CDR1 LNHDA and CDR2 SQIVND (reference sequence). CDR3 residues: CASSIGIPREQFF. CDR3 DNA: TGTGCCAGTAGTATTGGCATCCCCAGGGAGCAGTTCTTC.